The source of this T cell receptor (beta chain) is a study of T cells in Graves' hyperthyroidism and ophthalmopathy (dated by TCRdb to the late 2010s). Regarding the research as a whole: Peripheral blood samples were taken at the time of initial diagnosis, prior to any treatment. TCR V-J signatures able to tell the groups apart were searched for in a discovery cohort of 95 to 100 patients, of whom about 40 had Graves' ophthalmopathy and around 56 had stable Graves' hyperthyroidism. Prospective prediction of ophthalmopathy was tested in an independent validation cohort of 18 to 20 hyperthyroidism patients and 15 to 17 patients who later progressed to ophthalmopathy. The 95 to 100 discovery patients were randomly divided into training and test sets at a 7:3 ratio. Thyroid tissue and blood T-cell repertoires from about six Graves' hyperthyroidism patients were also compared in the study. After sampling, hyperthyroidism patients received methimazole starting at 30 mg daily, and ophthalmopathy patients received high-dose intravenous methylprednisolone. TCR Vbeta CDR3 sequencing of some 140 peripheral blood samples (fewer than 45 ophthalmopathy, around 80 hyperthyroidism and some 17 progressor patients) is reported in the paper. General study outcomes and caveats: In cross-validation, a model built on a 13 V-J signature told ophthalmopathy apart from stable hyperthyroidism with 87.88% sensitivity and approximately 84% specificity, and in testing the same model reached 80%/75%. Sample size was not statistically predetermined, and blinding of investigators to group allocation was not performed. Most expanded thyroid clonotypes (frequency above 0.001) were also found in blood, which suggests that blood repertoires may mirror thyroid immune responses. In validation, the model predicted progression to ophthalmopathy with over 65% sensitivity and 72% to 85% specificity, a median of about 6 months before onset.

This clonotype was counted ten times or more. The specificity of this receptor is unknown. No qualities accompany the bases; no much larger clone lies one base away. Amplification of TCR beta CDR3 regions was carried out from RNA transcripts. The TCR CDR3 was subjected to a first round of RT-PCR using the HTBI primer set and the Qiagen OneStep RT-PCR kit. The libraries were constructed in a second round of multiplex PCR and then size-selected and purified. The libraries were sequenced on an Illumina HiSeq2000 using paired-end 100 bp reads. In the paper's pipeline: SOAPnuke was used to process the raw data, removing reads that contained adapters or uncalled bases, had a mean Phred below 15, or lacked an exact match to the constant primer or identifier. High-quality paired reads were merged with COPE v1.2.5, and unique nucleotide sequences were defined as clonotypes. MiTCR v1.1 was used to align clonotypes to the IMGT TRBV, TRBD and TRBJ reference segments. The analysis was restricted to V-J combinations with a frequency above 0.0001, which together covered 98% to 99.2% of the repertoires. The TCS score was defined as F50 (clonal expansion) divided by E x V (chaos), with BLOSUM62-based TCRdist calculated between CDR3 peptides within each V-J. Welch's t-statistics and random forest reduced around 510 V-J features to fewer than 15, which were used in a naive Bayes classifier (R e1071). TCRdb cleaned the public reads at Q25 with fastp, built clones with MiXCR and kept in-frame beta chains. Merged by CDR3 protein, the rows form single entries marked with the most common genes and DNA. What appears here as the V and J calls and clone size reflects TCRdb's work, not the paper's. Recorded for this sample are 300,000 to 400,000 distinct CDR3 sequences; approximately 13% of them occurred a single time. Clones ranked in the top ten supply approximately 10% of the sample.

Stable Graves' hyperthyroidism was defined as the absence of progression to ophthalmopathy over 18 months of follow-up. Hyperthyroidism patients were aged 18 to 65 years and newly diagnosed, with disease duration of less than 2 months. Patients with uncontrolled infections, other autoimmune diseases, pregnancy or lactation were excluded. Diagnoses relied on clinical symptoms, serum thyroxine and TRAb, thyroid ultrasound and orbital computed tomography. Ficoll-Paque density gradient centrifugation was used to isolate PBMCs from around 9.1 ml of fresh peripheral blood. Trizol reagent was used to extract total RNA, and RNA quality was then checked on an Agilent 2100 Bioanalyzer. CDR1 SNHLY and CDR2 FYNNEI are derived from the germline V gene. Clipping removes 6 bases from V and 6 bases from J, with 8 as the unmatched junction base count. The CDR3 sequence holds 15 residues, the cysteine and phenylalanine included. Only the CDR3 DNA is retained, 45 bases long and in frame from the first base.

Input material: blood. The chain uses TRBV2 and TRBJ2-1, with 10 junctional bases fitting TRBD2. The source of this sequence is a woman aged 55-69 years with Graves' hyperthyroidism. The DNA is TGTGCCAGCAGCCTCCGGACTAGCGGTAGCAATGAGCAGTTCTTC. Translated, this gives CASSLRTSGSNEQFF.